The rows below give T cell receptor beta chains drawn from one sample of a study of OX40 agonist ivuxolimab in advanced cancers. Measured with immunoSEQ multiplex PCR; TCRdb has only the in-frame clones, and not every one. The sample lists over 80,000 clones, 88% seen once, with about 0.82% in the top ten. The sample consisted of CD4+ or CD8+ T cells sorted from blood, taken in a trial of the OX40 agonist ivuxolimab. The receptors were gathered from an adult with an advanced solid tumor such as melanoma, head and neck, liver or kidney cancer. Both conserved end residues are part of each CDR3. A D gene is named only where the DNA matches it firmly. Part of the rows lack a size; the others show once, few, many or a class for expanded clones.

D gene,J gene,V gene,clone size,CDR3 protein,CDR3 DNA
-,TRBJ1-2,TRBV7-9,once,CASSLERSYGYTF,TGTGCCAGCAGCTTAGAACGGTCCTATGGCTACACCTTC
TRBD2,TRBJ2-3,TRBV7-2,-,CASSQSRDYSQYF,TGTGCCAGCAGCCAGTCGAGGGACTATTCGCAGTATTTT
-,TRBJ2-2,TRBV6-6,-,CASSQTRGELFF,TGTGCCAGCAGCCAAACCCGCGGGGAGCTGTTTTTT
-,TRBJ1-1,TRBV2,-,CASKMFQQRAEAFF,TGTGCCAGCAAAATGTTCCAACAACGGGCTGAAGCTTTCTTT
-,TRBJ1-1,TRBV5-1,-,CASSLEGAAEAFF,TGCGCCAGCAGCTTGGAAGGGGCGGCTGAAGCTTTCTTT
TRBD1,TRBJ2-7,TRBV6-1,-,CASSETGVVYEQYF,TGTGCCAGCAGTGAAACAGGGGTGGTCTACGAGCAGTACTTC
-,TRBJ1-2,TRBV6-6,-,CASSYTANYGYTF,TGTGCCAGCAGTTACACAGCCAACTATGGCTACACCTTC
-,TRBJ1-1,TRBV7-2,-,CASSLALGNTEAFF,TGTGCCAGCAGCTTAGCCCTGGGGAACACTGAAGCTTTCTTT
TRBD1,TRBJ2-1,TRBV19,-,CASSKRQGIENEQFF,TGTGCCAGTAGTAAGCGACAGGGGATAGAGAATGAGCAGTTCTTC
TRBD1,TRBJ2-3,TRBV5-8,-,CASSLEQGFTDTQYF,TGTGCCAGCAGCTTGGAACAGGGGTTCACAGATACGCAGTATTTT
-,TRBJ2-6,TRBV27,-,CASSYNGANVLTF,TGTGCCAGCAGTTACAATGGGGCCAACGTCCTGACTTTC
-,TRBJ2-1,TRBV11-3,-,CASSLKINEQFF,TGTGCCAGCAGCTTAAAGATTAATGAGCAGTTCTTC
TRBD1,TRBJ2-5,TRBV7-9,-,CASSLLGTGAQETQYF,TGTGCCAGCAGCCTACTCGGGACAGGGGCCCAAGAGACCCAGTACTTC
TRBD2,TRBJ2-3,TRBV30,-,CACTGTSGTDTQYF,TGTGCCTGTACCGGGACTAGCGGCACAGATACGCAGTATTTT
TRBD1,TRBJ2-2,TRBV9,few,CASSPRDSRTGELFF,TGTGCCAGCAGCCCTCGGGACAGCCGAACCGGGGAGCTGTTTTTT
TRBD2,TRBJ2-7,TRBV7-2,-,CASSQSSSGRINEQYF,TGTGCCAGCAGCCAATCCTCTAGCGGGAGGATCAACGAGCAGTACTTC
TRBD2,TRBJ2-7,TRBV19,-,CASSPPSGLAGGGYEQYF,TGTGCCAGTAGTCCCCCCAGCGGACTAGCGGGAGGGGGATACGAGCAGTACTTC
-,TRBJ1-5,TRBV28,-,CASSQSVDSRVGNQPQHF,TGTGCCAGCAGTCAATCGGTTGACAGTCGAGTAGGCAATCAGCCCCAGCATTTT
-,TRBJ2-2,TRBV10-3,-,CAISPQEISNTGELFF,TGTGCCATCAGCCCTCAGGAAATTTCGAACACCGGGGAGCTGTTTTTT
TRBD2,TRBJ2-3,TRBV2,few,CASRGRFTDTQYF,TGTGCCAGCCGCGGGAGGTTCACAGATACGCAGTATTTT